This T cell receptor (beta chain) came from a study of cytomegalovirus exposure and HLA in healthy donors. Study results and limitations: It was likely that a cluster of highly shared sequence variants was a sequencing artifact. An analysis was carried out later, and it reportedly showed fewer N-insertions in an Asian-associated ancestry cluster than the approximately 610-donor mean. TCR beta chain V- and J-gene trimming was linked, in a later analysis, to a missense variant in DCLRE1C.

The CDR3 runs to 14 residues. The germline V and J ends were trimmed by 5 bases and 3 bases, with 11 bases remaining between them. Germline CDR1 and CDR2: SEHNR and FQNEAQ (reference sequence). As for this clone: What it binds is not known.

This PCR relied on a set of 60 Vbeta primers and 13 Jbeta primers. Measured with immunoSEQ multiplex PCR; TCRdb has only the in-frame clones, and not every one. Of about 160,000 clones listed, approximately 80% are singletons. Sequences were obtained from PBMCs. This chain joins TRBV7-9 and TRBJ1-5; D not resolved. The sequence came from a man aged 35-49 years in good health and CMV-seronegative. The CDR3: CASSQGGFNQPQHF. Here the CDR3 DNA reads TGTGCCAGCAGCCAAGGCGGTTTCAATCAGCCCCAGCATTTT. Full variable domain (outside the CDR3, taken from reference TRBV7-9 and TRBJ1-5): DTGVSQNPRHKITKRGQNVTFRCDPISEHNRLYWYRQTLGQGPEFLTYFQNEAQLEKSRLLSDRFSAERPKGSFSTLEIQRTEQGDSAMYLCASSQGGFNQPQHFGDGTRLSIL.